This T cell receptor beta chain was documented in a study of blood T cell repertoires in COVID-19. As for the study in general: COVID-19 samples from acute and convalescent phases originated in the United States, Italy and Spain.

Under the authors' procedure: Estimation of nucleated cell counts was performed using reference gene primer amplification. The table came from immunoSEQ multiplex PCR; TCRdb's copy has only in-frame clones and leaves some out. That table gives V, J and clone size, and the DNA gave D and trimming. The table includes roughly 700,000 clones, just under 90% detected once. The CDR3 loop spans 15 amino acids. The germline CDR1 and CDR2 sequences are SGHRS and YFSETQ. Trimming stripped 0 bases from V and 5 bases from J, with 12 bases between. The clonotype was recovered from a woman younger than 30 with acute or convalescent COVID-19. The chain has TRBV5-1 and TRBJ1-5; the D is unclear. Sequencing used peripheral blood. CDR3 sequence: CASSLGADGYQPQHF. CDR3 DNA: TGCGCCAGCAGCTTGGGGGCAGATGGCTATCAGCCCCAGCATTTT.